This TCR beta chain was identified in a study of blood T cell repertoires in COVID-19. In the study overall: PBMCs, B-cell-depleted T cells, or T cells provided the cDNA or gDNA that made up the material.

Clones were read by immunoSEQ multiplex PCR, and TCRdb kept only the in-frame ones, dropping some. The sample yields some 180,000 clones, 70% to 85% seen once. In this sample, this clone turned up once. Between the trimmed V and J ends, which lost 5 bases and 2 bases, there was a span of 9 bases. The V gene's germline CDR1 is KGHSH and CDR2 LQKENI. This CDR3 contains 13 residues. Material: peripheral blood. The TCR was taken from a man in his fifties or sixties who had recovered from COVID-19. The rearrangement uses TRBV18 and TRBJ1-2, with D maybe TRBD1 (6 bases). The DNA for the CDR3 is TGTGCCAGCTCATCTCAGGGGAACTATGGCTACACCTTC. Its protein product is CASSSQGNYGYTF.